This passage covers 27 T cell receptor beta chains from one sample sequenced in a study of cytomegalovirus exposure and HLA in healthy donors (dated by TCRdb to about 2017). The receptor library was made with the immunoSEQ multiplex PCR assay. The multiplex PCR relied on a mix of 60 forward primers for TCR Vbeta segments and 13 reverse primers for TCR Jbeta segments. TCRdb took over this immuneACCESS table, retaining in-frame rearrangements with V and J assigned. Such tables are incomplete; in checked studies, under half of the missing clones stem from an unresolved V gene, and the remainder is unexplained. The sample contains about 140,000 clones, around 80% of them found a single time. Of the sample, more than 2.5% falls within the top ten clones. The specimen sequenced was PBMCs. The receptors originated from a man younger than 35 in good health and CMV-seropositive.

V is TRBV4-2 and J is TRBJ2-2, with no clear D. This CDR3 has 14 amino acids. CDR1 LGHNA and CDR2 YNFKEQ come from the germline V gene. Trimming cost V 3 bases and J 5 bases, with 10 bases left between them. As DNA, the CDR3 is TGTGCCAGCAGCCAGGAACCGCGGACCGGGGAGCTGTTTTTT. This encodes CASSQEPRTGELFF.

The chain combines TRBV25-1 with TRBJ1-1; the D gene is possibly TRBD1 (5 bases). This CDR3 is 13 amino acids long. Germline CDR1 and CDR2: MGHDK and SYGVNS. CDR3 coding DNA: TGTGGCACTCGGGCGGGGCCTAGGGGTGAAGCTTTCTTT. Residues: CGTRAGPRGEAFF.

V is TRBV7-9 and J is TRBJ1-1; weak D call: TRBD1 (5 bases). Germline lookup yields CDR1 SEHNR and CDR2 FQNEAQ (reference sequence). Trimming removed 4 bases from V and 2 bases from J, with 8 bases in between. The CDR3 contains 13 residues. The CDR3 sequence: CASSYQGNTEAFF. The CDR3 coding sequence is TGTGCCAGCAGCTACCAGGGTAACACTGAAGCTTTCTTT.

The chain carries TRBV7-9 and TRBJ2-5; TRBD1 matches at 10 bases. V dropped 5 bases and J dropped 3; count of bases not matched to a gene: 9. Germline V gives CDR1 SEHNR, CDR2 FQNEAQ (reference sequence). The CDR3 covers 16 residues. CDR3 loop: CASSPHLGQGKETQYF. The CDR3 DNA is TGTGCCAGCAGCCCGCACCTGGGACAGGGGAAAGAGACCCAGTACTTC.

The CDR3 sequence: CASSVTTGVTYNEQFF. The CDR3 bases are TGTGCCAGCAGCGTAACTACAGGGGTAACCTACAATGAGCAGTTCTTC. The chain joins TRBV9 to TRBJ2-1, with 7 bases that match TRBD1. Losses at the gene ends were 1 base for V and 2 bases for J; bases not matched to a gene: 6. The CDR3 is 16 residues long. The germline gives CDR1 SGDLS, CDR2 YYNGEE.

V gene TRBV5-4 combines with J gene TRBJ2-7; 14 bases are shared with TRBD2. CDR1 and CDR2 from the germline V gene are SGHNT and YYREEE (reference sequence). Losses at the gene ends were 4 bases for V and 4 bases for J; bases not matched to a gene: 4. CDR3 length equals 15 residues. The CDR3: CASSPGTSGRYEQYF. CDR3 coding DNA: TGTGCCAGCAGCCCAGGGACTAGCGGGAGATACGAGCAGTACTTC.

The chain couples TRBV7-9 to TRBJ2-7, with D possibly TRBD1 on 5 matching bases. Germline CDR1 and CDR2: SEHNR and FQNEAQ (reference sequence). Trimming pared 5 bases from V and 6 bases from J, leaving 14 bases between. The CDR3 spans 13 residues. The CDR3 nucleotides are TGTGCCAGCAGCCCACCTCAGGGCGCCGAGCAGTACTTC. Translation gives CASSPPQGAEQYF.

Points on this clone: At one end, the junction sequence differs from germline, possibly due to a read error. This sequence joins TRBV7-7 and TRBJ2-2, with a possible D match to TRBD1 (5 bases). The germline V gene has CDR1 SSHAT and CDR2 FNYEAQ (reference sequence). The CDR3 is 15 amino acids. CDR3 residues: CASSPSAGKAGELFF. The CDR3 nucleotides read TGTGCTAGCAGCCCTTCCGCAGGGAAGGCCGGGGAGCTGTTTTTT.

The chain uses TRBV7-9 and TRBJ2-1; TRBD2 might be the D (6 bases). V lost 0 bases to trimming and J lost 5 bases, with 14 bases between them. The CDR3 extends over 16 amino acids. Germline CDR1 SEHNR, CDR2 FQNEAQ (reference sequence). For the CDR3, the DNA is TGTGCCAGCAGCTTAGCGGGAGGTTTTCTGGACAATGAGCAGTTCTTC. Translated: CASSLAGGFLDNEQFF.

Worth noting for this clone: Other DNA sequences in the sample encode the same CDR3. This chain connects TRBV28 to TRBJ1-2; no definite D call. CDR1 MDHEN and CDR2 SYDVKM come from the germline V gene. The CDR3 contains 11 residues. The V and J ends lost 6 bases and 1 base respectively, with 3 bases between them. The DNA of the CDR3 is TGTGCCAGCAGCCGTAACTATGGCTACACCTTC. Amino acids: CASSRNYGYTF.

This clone came up a few times. The genes are TRBV6-5 and TRBJ2-5; no firm D call. From germline, CDR1 is MNHEY and CDR2 SVGAGI. CDR3 size: 10 residues. V gave up 8 bases and J gave up 5 bases, with 6 bases separating them. DNA for the CDR3: TGTGCCAGCCAAGCGGAGACCCAGTACTTC. As protein: CASQAETQYF.

The chain recombines TRBV25-1 with TRBJ2-7; D perhaps matches TRBD2 (6 bases). Between the trimmed V and J ends, which lost 4 bases and 6 bases, there was a span of 13 bases. The CDR3 length is 13 residues. Germline V CDR1 and CDR2: MGHDK, SYGVNS. The CDR3 DNA sequence: TGTGCCAGCAGTGGCGGGACTCTCAGCGAGCAGTACTTC. Translating it yields CASSGGTLSEQYF.

The table lists this clone with a few counts. The chain links TRBV6-1 to TRBJ1-1; 9 bases line up with TRBD1. The junction had 10 bases not matched to a gene; V was cut back by 11 bases and J by 12 bases. This CDR3 is 11 amino acids long. Germline CDR1 is MNHNS and CDR2 is SASEGT. CDR3 loop: CAGGQGSQTFF. CDR3 nucleotide sequence: TGTGCCGGAGGACAGGGGAGTCAAACTTTCTTT.

V gene TRBV27 combines with J gene TRBJ1-5; D call uncertain. Germline values: CDR1 MNHEY, CDR2 SMNVEV (reference sequence). The V end was cut by 6 bases, the J end by 1 base, with 7 bases between. This CDR3 is built from 13 residues. The chain's CDR3 is CASRGLSNQPQHF. The CDR3 region has the DNA TGTGCCAGCAGGGGCTTGAGCAATCAGCCCCAGCATTTT.

This clone was recorded a few times. The chain uses TRBV6-4 and TRBJ2-3; 10 bases match TRBD2. The CDR3 has 16 residues. Per germline, CDR1 MRHNA and CDR2 SNTAGT. Trimming removed 0 bases from V and 4 bases from J; junction bases left unmatched: 4. CDR3 protein: CASSDSAGGGPDTQYF. CDR3 DNA sequence: TGTGCCAGCAGTGACTCAGCGGGAGGGGGCCCAGATACGCAGTATTTT.

This clone was observed once. The chain uses TRBV5-6 and TRBJ2-5, with unresolved D. This CDR3 region has 14 residues. Per the germline V gene, CDR1 is SGHDT and CDR2 is YYEEEE. V was pared by 4 bases and J by 2 bases, with 12 bases between. The CDR3 region has the DNA TGTGCCAGCAGCCGCCGACTTTCACAAGAGACCCAGTACTTC. Translated, it gives CASSRRLSQETQYF.

V and J are TRBV14 and TRBJ2-5, with 9 bases that match TRBD2. Germline V CDR1 and CDR2: SGHDN, FVKESK. The CDR3 is 16 residues long. V shed 3 bases and J 4 bases; nucleotides not matched to a gene: 9. CDR3: CASSQSLAGAGETQYF. The CDR3 nucleotides are TGTGCCAGCAGCCAGAGCTTAGCGGGAGCTGGAGAGACCCAGTACTTC.

The rearrangement joins TRBV7-2 to TRBJ2-7; D perhaps matches TRBD1 (6 bases). V lost 4 bases and J 4 bases, leaving 11 bases between the germline ends. Per the germline V gene, CDR1 is SGHTA and CDR2 is FQGNSA. This CDR3 is 13 amino acids long. In DNA, the CDR3 is TGTGCCAGCAGCTCGTTACAGGGATACGAGCAGTACTTC. Translation: CASSSLQGYEQYF.

V and J are TRBV12-5 and TRBJ2-7; TRBD2 agrees at 12 bases. The CDR3 has 19 residues. The trim removed 2 bases at V and 3 bases at J, leaving 14 bases unmatched. The V gene's germline CDR1 is LGHNT and CDR2 FRNRAP. CDR3 coding DNA: TGTGCTAGTGGTTTGCCCTTAGGACTAGCGGGGAGACTCCACTACGAGCAGTACTTC. Its protein is CASGLPLGLAGRLHYEQYF.

The genes are TRBV5-5 and TRBJ1-1, with D unresolved. CDR1 is SGHKS and CDR2 is YYEKEE in the germline V gene (reference sequence). Trimming left V 4 bases short and J 3 bases short, with 13 bases between. The CDR3 sequence is 14 residues long. The CDR3 protein is CASSTPERYTEAFF. The DNA of the CDR3 is TGTGCCAGCAGCACCCCGGAGAGGTACACTGAAGCTTTCTTT. The variable domain in full, with the rest retrieved from reference TRBV5-5 and TRBJ1-1, is DAGVTQSPTHLIKTRGQQVTLRCSPISGHKSVSWYQQVLGQGPQFIFQYYEKEERGRGNFPDRFSARQFPNYSSELNVNALLLGDSALYLCASSTPERYTEAFFGQGTRLTVV.

The chain couples TRBV11-2 to TRBJ1-4; 9 nucleotides match TRBD1. This CDR3 spans 14 amino acids. After removal of 4 bases from V and 8 bases from J, the junction contained 5 bases not matched to a gene. CDR1 is SGHAT and CDR2 is FQNNGV in the germline V gene. The CDR3 nucleotides read TGTGCCAGCAGCTCGGGACAGGGTTGGGAAAAACTGTTTTTT. It codes for CASSSGQGWEKLFF.

The rearrangement joins TRBV7-9 to TRBJ1-1; maybe TRBD1 (6 bases). The V end was cut by 11 bases, the J end by 1 base, with 8 bases between. CDR3 length: 11 amino acids. Germline V gene data show CDR1 as SEHNR and CDR2 as FQNEAQ (reference sequence). The CDR3 DNA sequence: TGTGCCGTGACAGGGAACACTGAAGCTTTCTTT. Its translation: CAVTGNTEAFF.

This chain joins TRBV28 and TRBJ2-5, with D tentatively TRBD1 (6 bases). The V gene's germline CDR1 is MDHEN and CDR2 SYDVKM. This CDR3 is 14 amino acids long. V lost 11 bases, J lost 4 bases, and 20 bases lay in between. The CDR3 sequence is CAGGPTGLGETQYF. CDR3 nucleotides: TGTGCCGGGGGACCGACAGGTCTCGGAGAGACCCAGTACTTC.

The rearrangement uses TRBV27 and TRBJ1-5; D remains unclear. The V and J ends lost 3 bases and 6 bases respectively, with 12 bases between them. Germline CDR1 and CDR2: MNHEY and SMNVEV (reference sequence). The CDR3 is 14 residues long. CDR3 nucleotide sequence: TGTGCCAGCAGTTTTGGGCCCCGAAGTCAGCCCCAGCATTTT. This translates into CASSFGPRSQPQHF.

Worth noting for this clone: The same CDR3 arises from other DNA sequences in this sample as well. The chain uses TRBV28 and TRBJ2-6, with D possibly matching TRBD2 (6 bases). Germline V CDR1 and CDR2: MDHEN, SYDVKM. Trimming cost V 3 bases and J 2 bases, with 8 bases left between them. This CDR3 spans 15 amino acids. CDR3 nucleotides: TGTGCCAGCAGTTTCGGGGGAACTGGGGCCAACGTCCTGACTTTC. Its translation is CASSFGGTGANVLTF.

In regard to this clone: Different DNA sequences within this sample yield the same CDR3. V usage is TRBV5-4 and J usage is TRBJ1-1; possible D gene TRBD1, 5 bases. CDR3 size: 13 residues. Germline lookup yields CDR1 SGHNT and CDR2 YYREEE (reference sequence). V dropped 3 bases and J dropped 1 base, with 7 bases sitting between them. CDR3 sequence (DNA): TGTGCCAGCAGCTCCGGACAGAACACTGAAGCTTTCTTT. Protein product: CASSSGQNTEAFF.

V is TRBV29-1 and J is TRBJ1-2, with a tentative D call TRBD1 (5 bases). The germline V gene encodes CDR1 SQVTM and CDR2 ANQGSEA. The CDR3 length is 16 residues. Trimming removed 1 base at V and 0 bases at J, with 15 bases between. CDR3 region: CSVEVSGYSPNYGYTF. Here the CDR3 DNA reads TGCAGCGTTGAAGTCTCAGGGTACTCCCCTAACTATGGCTACACCTTC.